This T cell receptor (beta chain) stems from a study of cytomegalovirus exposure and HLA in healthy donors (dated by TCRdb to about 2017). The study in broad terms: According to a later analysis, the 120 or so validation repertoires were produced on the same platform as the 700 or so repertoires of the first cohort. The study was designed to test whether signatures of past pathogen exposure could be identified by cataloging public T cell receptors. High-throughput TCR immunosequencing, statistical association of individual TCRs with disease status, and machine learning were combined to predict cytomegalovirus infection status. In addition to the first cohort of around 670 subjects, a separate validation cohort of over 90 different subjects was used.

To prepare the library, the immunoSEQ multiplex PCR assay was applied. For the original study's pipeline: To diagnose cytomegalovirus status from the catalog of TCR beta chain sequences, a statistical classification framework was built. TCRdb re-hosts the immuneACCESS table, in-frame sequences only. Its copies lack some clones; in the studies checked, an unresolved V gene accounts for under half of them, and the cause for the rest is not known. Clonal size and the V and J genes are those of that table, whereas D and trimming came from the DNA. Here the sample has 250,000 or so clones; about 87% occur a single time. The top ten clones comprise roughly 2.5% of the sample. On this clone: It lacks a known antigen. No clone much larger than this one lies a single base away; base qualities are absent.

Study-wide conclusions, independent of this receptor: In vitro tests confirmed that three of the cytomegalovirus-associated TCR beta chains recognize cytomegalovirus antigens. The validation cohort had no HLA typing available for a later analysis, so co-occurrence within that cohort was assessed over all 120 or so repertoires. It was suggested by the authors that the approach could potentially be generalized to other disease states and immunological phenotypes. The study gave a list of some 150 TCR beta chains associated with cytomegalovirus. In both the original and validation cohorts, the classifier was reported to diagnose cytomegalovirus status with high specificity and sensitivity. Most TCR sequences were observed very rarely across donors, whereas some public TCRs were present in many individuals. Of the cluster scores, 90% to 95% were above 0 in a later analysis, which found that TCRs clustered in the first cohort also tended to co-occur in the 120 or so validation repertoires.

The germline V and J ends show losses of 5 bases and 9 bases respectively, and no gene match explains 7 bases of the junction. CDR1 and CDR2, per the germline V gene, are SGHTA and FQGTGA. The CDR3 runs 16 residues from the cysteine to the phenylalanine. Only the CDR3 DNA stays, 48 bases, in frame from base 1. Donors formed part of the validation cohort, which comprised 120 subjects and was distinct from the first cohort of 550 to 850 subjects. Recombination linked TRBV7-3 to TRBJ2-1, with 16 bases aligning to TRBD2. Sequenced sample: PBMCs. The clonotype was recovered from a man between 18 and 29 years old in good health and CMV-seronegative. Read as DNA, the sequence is TGTGCCAGCAGCCCGAGCGGGACTAGCGGGAGGGTTGAGCAGTTCTTC. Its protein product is CASSPSGTSGRVEQFF.